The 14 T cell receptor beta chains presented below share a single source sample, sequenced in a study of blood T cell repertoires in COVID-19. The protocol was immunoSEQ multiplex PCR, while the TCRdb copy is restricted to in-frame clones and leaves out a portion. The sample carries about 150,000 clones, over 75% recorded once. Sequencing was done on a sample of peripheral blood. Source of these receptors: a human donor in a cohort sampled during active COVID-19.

As DNA, the CDR3 is TGTGCCAGCAGTTTAATCAGGGGGTCTGAAGCTTTCTTT. This gives the protein CASSLIRGSEAFF. The chain couples TRBV6-5 to TRBJ1-1, with 7 positions matching TRBD1. The CDR3 has 13 amino acids. CDR1 is MNHEY and CDR2 is SVGAGI in the germline V gene. The V segment lost 4 bases and the J segment 6 bases; nucleotides outside the gene matches: 5.

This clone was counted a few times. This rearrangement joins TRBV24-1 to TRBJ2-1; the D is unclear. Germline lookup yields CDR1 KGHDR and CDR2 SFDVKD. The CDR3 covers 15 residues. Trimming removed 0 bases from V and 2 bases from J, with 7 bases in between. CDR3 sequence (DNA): TGTGCCACCAGTGATTTGGGGCCCCCCTACAATGAGCAGTTCTTC. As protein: CATSDLGPPYNEQFF.

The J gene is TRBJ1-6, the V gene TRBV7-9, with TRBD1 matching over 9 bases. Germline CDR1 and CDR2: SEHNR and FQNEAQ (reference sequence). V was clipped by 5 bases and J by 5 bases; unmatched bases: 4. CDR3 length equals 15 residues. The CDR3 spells CASSRTGAHNSPLHF. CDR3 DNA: TGTGCCAGCAGCCGGACAGGGGCCCATAATTCACCCCTCCACTTT.

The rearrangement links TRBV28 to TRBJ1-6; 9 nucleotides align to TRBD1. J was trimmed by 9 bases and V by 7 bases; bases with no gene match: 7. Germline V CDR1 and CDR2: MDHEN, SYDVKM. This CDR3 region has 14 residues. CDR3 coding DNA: TGTGCCAGCACCCCGGGACAGGGTGTTTCACCCCTCCACTTT. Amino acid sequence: CASTPGQGVSPLHF.

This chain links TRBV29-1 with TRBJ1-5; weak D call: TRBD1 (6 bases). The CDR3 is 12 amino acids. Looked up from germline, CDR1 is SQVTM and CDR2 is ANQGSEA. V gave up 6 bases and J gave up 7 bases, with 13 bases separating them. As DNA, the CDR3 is TGCAGCGTGGGCAAACAGGGACAGCCCCAGCATTTT. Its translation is CSVGKQGQPQHF. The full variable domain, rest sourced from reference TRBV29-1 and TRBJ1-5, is SAVISQKPSRDICQRGTSLTIQCQVDSQVTMMFWYRQQPGQSLTLIATANQGSEATYESGFVIDKFPISRPNLTFSTLTVSNMSPEDSSIYLCSVGKQGQPQHFGDGTRLSIL.

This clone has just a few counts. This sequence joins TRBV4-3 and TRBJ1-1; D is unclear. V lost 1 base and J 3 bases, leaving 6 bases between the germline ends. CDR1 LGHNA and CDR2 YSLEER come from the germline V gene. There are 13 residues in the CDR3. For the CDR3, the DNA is TGCGCCAGCAGCCAAGTCAGGTACACTGAAGCTTTCTTT. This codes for CASSQVRYTEAFF.

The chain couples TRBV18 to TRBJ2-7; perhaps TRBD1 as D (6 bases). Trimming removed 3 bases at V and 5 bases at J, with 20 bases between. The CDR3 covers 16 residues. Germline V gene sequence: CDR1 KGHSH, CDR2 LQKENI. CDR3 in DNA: TGTGCCAGCTCACCGGTGCGTACAGGGTTTACCCACGAGCAGTACTTC. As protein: CASSPVRTGFTHEQYF.

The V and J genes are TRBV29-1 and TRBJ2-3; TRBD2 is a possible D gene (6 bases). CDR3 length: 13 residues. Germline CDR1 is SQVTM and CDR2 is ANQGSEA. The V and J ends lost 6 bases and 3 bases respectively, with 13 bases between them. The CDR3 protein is CSVGGFGTDTQYF. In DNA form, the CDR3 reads TGCAGCGTCGGGGGATTCGGGACAGATACGCAGTATTTT.

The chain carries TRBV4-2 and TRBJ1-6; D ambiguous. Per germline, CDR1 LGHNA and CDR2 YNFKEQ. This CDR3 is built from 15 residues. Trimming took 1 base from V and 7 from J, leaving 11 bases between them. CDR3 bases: TGTGCCAGCAGCCAAGGGCACGTTTCGAATTCACCCCTCCACTTT. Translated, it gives CASSQGHVSNSPLHF.

In nucleotides, the CDR3 is TGTGCCAGCAGCCAGGTAGCGGGGGGCCGCACAGATACGCAGTATTTT. Translated: CASSQVAGGRTDTQYF. V usage is TRBV14 and J usage is TRBJ2-3; 10 positions match TRBD2. J lost 1 base, V lost 3 bases, and 4 bases had no gene match. The CDR3 is made up of 16 amino acids. Germline CDR1 is SGHDN and CDR2 is FVKESK.

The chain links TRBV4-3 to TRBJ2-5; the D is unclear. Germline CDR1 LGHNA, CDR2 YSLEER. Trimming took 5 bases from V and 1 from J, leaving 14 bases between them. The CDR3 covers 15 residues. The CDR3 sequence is CASSENRASQETQYF. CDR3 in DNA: TGCGCCAGCAGCGAAAATCGTGCGTCCCAAGAGACCCAGTACTTC.

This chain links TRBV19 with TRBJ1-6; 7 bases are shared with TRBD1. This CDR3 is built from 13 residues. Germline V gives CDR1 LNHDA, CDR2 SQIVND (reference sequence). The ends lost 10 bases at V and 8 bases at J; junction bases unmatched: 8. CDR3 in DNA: TGTGCCACCAAGGGACAGTTCGATTCACCCCTCCACTTT. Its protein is CATKGQFDSPLHF.

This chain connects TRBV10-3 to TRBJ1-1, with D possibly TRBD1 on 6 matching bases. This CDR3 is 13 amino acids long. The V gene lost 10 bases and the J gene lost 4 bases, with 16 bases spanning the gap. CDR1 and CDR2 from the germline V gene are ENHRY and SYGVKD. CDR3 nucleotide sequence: TGTGCCACTGAATCCAGGGGATCCACTGAAGCTTTCTTT. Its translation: CATESRGSTEAFF.

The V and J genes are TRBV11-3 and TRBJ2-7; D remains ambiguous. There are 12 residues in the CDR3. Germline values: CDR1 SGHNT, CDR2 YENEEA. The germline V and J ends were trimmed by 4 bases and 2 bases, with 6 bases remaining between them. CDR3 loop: CASSYSPYEQYF. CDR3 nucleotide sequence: TGTGCCAGCAGCTATAGTCCCTACGAGCAGTACTTC.